These 23 T cell receptor beta chains originate from one sample sequenced in a study of cytomegalovirus exposure and HLA in healthy donors. PCR was performed using 60 Vbeta and 13 Jbeta primers. Method: immunoSEQ multiplex PCR; TCRdb's copy keeps in-frame clones and lacks some. The table includes about 180,000 clones, approximately 80% detected once. Input material: PBMCs. These TCRs come from a woman between 18 and 29 years old in good health and CMV-seropositive.

This clone was counted once. The chain employs TRBV9 and TRBJ1-1, with D perhaps TRBD1 (6 bases). The germline V gene has CDR1 SGDLS and CDR2 YYNGEE. V lost 0 bases, J lost 1 base, and 19 bases lay in between. The CDR3 consists of 18 residues. CDR3 nucleotide sequence: TGTGCCAGCAGCGTAGAAATCTTCCCCCCAGGGGAGAACACTGAAGCTTTCTTT. Residues: CASSVEIFPPGENTEAFF.

Concerning this clone: An end of the junction differs from the germline gene, which may be a read error. The chain combines TRBV15 with TRBJ2-1, with D possibly TRBD1 on 6 matching bases. The CDR3 runs 11 residues. CDR1 is LNHNV and CDR2 is YYDKDF in the germline V gene (reference sequence). As DNA, the CDR3 is TGTGCCACTCCTACGGGACACCCAGGGCTCTTC. Protein product: CATPTGHPGLF.

CDR3 protein: CACDSGGSSYEQYF. The CDR3 DNA reads as TGTGCCTGCGATAGCGGGGGGAGCTCCTACGAGCAGTACTTC. This chain uses TRBV30 with TRBJ2-7; TRBD2 agrees at 10 bases. Losses at the gene ends were 6 bases for V and 0 bases for J; bases not matched to a gene: 5. Germline V lookup: CDR1 GTSNPN, CDR2 SVGIG (reference sequence). This CDR3 contains 14 residues.

The chain employs TRBV4-2 and TRBJ2-7; 8 bases are a match to TRBD1. J lost 2 bases, V lost 0 bases, and 6 bases had no gene match. The CDR3 covers 16 residues. The germline gives CDR1 LGHNA, CDR2 YNFKEQ. The CDR3 loop is CASSQEMSGGAYEQYF. The CDR3, as DNA: TGTGCCAGCAGCCAAGAAATGTCAGGGGGCGCCTACGAGCAGTACTTC.

CDR3 region: CASSLGREVRSPLHF. In nucleotides, the CDR3 is TGCGCCAGCAGCTTGGGAAGGGAGGTTCGTTCACCCCTCCACTTT. The gene calls are TRBV5-1 and TRBJ1-6; D uncertain. The CDR3 is 15 residues long. Germline V gene sequence: CDR1 SGHRS, CDR2 YFSETQ. Trimming took off 0 bases at V and 9 bases at J, with 13 bases between the two ends. The whole variable domain, filled in from reference TRBV5-1 and TRBJ1-6, reads KAGVTQTPRYLIKTRGQQVTLSCSPISGHRSVSWYQQTPGQGLQFLFEYFSETQRNKGNFPGRFSGRQFSNSRSEMNVSTLELGDSALYLCASSLGREVRSPLHFGNGTRLTVT.

The V and J genes are TRBV11-3 and TRBJ2-2; 8 bases line up with TRBD1. Germline V gene sequence: CDR1 SGHNT, CDR2 YENEEA. Germline trimming cut 5 bases from V and 4 bases from J; bases unmatched to any gene: 9. The CDR3 runs 16 residues. CDR3 protein: CASSRDRGGSTGELFF. The CDR3 DNA reads TGTGCCAGCAGCCGAGACAGGGGAGGTAGCACCGGGGAGCTGTTTTTT.

The sample holds one count of this clone. This sequence joins TRBV18 and TRBJ2-7; TRBD1 might be the D (5 bases). This CDR3 is 13 amino acids long. CDR1 and CDR2 (germline): KGHSH, LQKENI. With 5 bases removed from V and 2 bases from J, the gap between germline ends came to 10 bases. CDR3 sequence: CASSYQGTYEQYF. In nucleotides, the CDR3 is TGTGCCAGCTCATACCAGGGTACCTACGAGCAGTACTTC.

The chain couples TRBV21-1 to TRBJ1-5. TRBV21-1 is reported as a pseudogene. The CDR3 loop spans 15 amino acids. CDR3 DNA: TGTGCCAGCAGCAATTTGAGGGAAATGAATCAGCCCCAGCATTTT. Encoded protein: CASSNLREMNQPQHF.

To note about this clone: Germline is not matched at one junction end, which may reflect a read error. The chain uses TRBV4-1 and TRBJ2-4; the D gene is possibly TRBD2 (5 bases). The CDR3 is made up of 15 amino acids. In germline, CDR1 is MGHRA, CDR2 YSYEKL. The CDR3 region has the DNA TGCGCCAGCAGTCTTGTCGGGCTAGCCAAAAACAGTCAGTACTTC. Its translation: CASSLVGLAKNSQYF.

The chain is built from TRBV6-4 and TRBJ1-1; a weak D match, TRBD1 (6 bases). This CDR3 comprises 13 residues. The germline V gene encodes CDR1 MRHNA and CDR2 SNTAGT. The V end was cut by 8 bases, the J end by 1 base, with 11 bases between. The CDR3 loop reads CASAGTPNTEAFF. CDR3 DNA sequence: TGTGCCAGCGCCGGGACACCGAACACTGAAGCTTTCTTT.

This clone was detected once. The chain recombines TRBV7-2 with TRBJ2-3, with TRBD2 identical over 15 bases. The V and J ends lost 6 bases and 0 bases, in that order; junction bases with no gene match: 7. The CDR3 has 18 amino acids. The germline V gene has CDR1 SGHTA and CDR2 FQGNSA. The DNA of the CDR3 is TGTGCCAGCAGACGCGGGACTAGCGGGGGGACTAGCACAGATACGCAGTATTTT. Protein sequence: CASRRGTSGGTSTDTQYF. Looking up the rest from reference TRBV7-2 and TRBJ2-3 gives the full variable domain: GAGVSQSPSNKVTEKGKDVELRCDPISGHTALYWYRQSLGQGLEFLIYFQGNSAPDKSGLPSDRFSAERTGGSVSTLTIQRTQQEDSAVYLCASRRGTSGGTSTDTQYFGPGTRLTVL.

In nucleotides, the CDR3 is TGTGCCAGCAGCTCCGGGGAGGGACTGGAGCAGTACTTC. Translating it yields CASSSGEGLEQYF. The V gene is TRBV5-6, the J gene TRBJ2-7; 7 bases match TRBD2. The CDR3 extends over 13 amino acids. Germline-derived CDR1 and CDR2 are SGHDT and YYEEEE. V shed 3 bases and J 7 bases; nucleotides not matched to a gene: 7.

The genes are TRBV7-9 and TRBJ1-4; weak D call: TRBD1 (6 bases). The CDR3 consists of 17 residues. Trimming pared 2 bases from V and 3 bases from J, leaving 16 bases between. Germline CDR1 and CDR2: SEHNR and FQNEAQ (reference sequence). This chain's CDR3 is CASSLKGSHRANEKLFF. CDR3 sequence (DNA): TGTGCCAGCAGCTTAAAGGGTTCTCACAGGGCTAATGAAAAACTGTTTTTT.

The chain joins TRBV7-9 to TRBJ2-7, with 7 positions matching TRBD1. The J segment lost 4 bases and the V segment lost 4 bases, leaving 10 bases of the junction unmatched. The germline CDR1 and CDR2 sequences are SEHNR and FQNEAQ (reference sequence). The CDR3 runs to 15 residues. CDR3 DNA: TGTGCCAGCAGCTCCGGACAGGTCCCCTCTTACGAGCAGTACTTC. Protein: CASSSGQVPSYEQYF.

The chain links TRBV5-1 to TRBJ1-5; 7 bases fit TRBD1. The CDR3 runs to 15 residues. V lost 1 base, J lost 5 bases, and 6 bases stayed unmatched. Germline V gene data show CDR1 as SGHRS and CDR2 as YFSETQ. The CDR3 loop is CASSLSTGVDQPQHF. CDR3 DNA: TGCGCCAGCAGCTTGTCCACAGGGGTTGATCAGCCCCAGCATTTT.

V is TRBV7-6 and J is TRBJ2-5; 11 nucleotides align to TRBD2. CDR3 length equals 16 residues. With 5 bases clipped from V and 5 bases from J, the junction kept 10 bases outside the gene matches. Germline V CDR1 and CDR2: SGHVS, FNYEAQ. The CDR3 nucleotides read TGTGCCAGCAGCCCCTCCGGGACTAGCGGCAGGGAGACCCAGTACTTC. Protein product: CASSPSGTSGRETQYF.

This clone occurred once. CDR3 bases: TGTGCCAGCAGCTTAGCACAGGGGGCTAGGAATGAGCAGTTCTTC. This sequence encodes CASSLAQGARNEQFF. The rearrangement joins TRBV7-9 to TRBJ2-1, with TRBD1 matching 9 bases. Germline V gene lookup returns CDR1 SEHNR and CDR2 FQNEAQ (reference sequence). The CDR3 covers 15 residues. The trim removed 0 bases at V and 7 bases at J, leaving 4 bases unmatched.

The chain couples TRBV11-2 to TRBJ2-5; weak D call: TRBD2 (7 bases). V was shortened by 5 bases and J by 5 bases, with 21 bases between the two germline ends. The CDR3 extends over 16 amino acids. CDR1 is SGHAT and CDR2 is FQNNGV in the germline V gene. The CDR3, as DNA: TGTGCCAGCAGCCGACTGGCGGGGGCGATCCCGGAGACCCAGTACTTC. This translates into CASSRLAGAIPETQYF.

In its sample, this clone was seen once. This chain connects TRBV23-1 to TRBJ1-6; 8 bases are a match to TRBD1. TRBV23-1 is an ORF, and what it does is uncertain. CDR3 length: 16 amino acids. V lost 7 bases, J lost 6 bases, and 11 bases stayed unmatched. This chain's CDR3 is CASNYPRGQGNSPLHF. For the CDR3, the DNA is TGCGCCAGCAATTACCCCAGGGGGCAGGGTAATTCACCCCTCCACTTT.

This clone was picked up a small number of times. The V gene is TRBV9, the J gene TRBJ2-3, with 13 bases matching TRBD2. From germline, CDR1 is SGDLS and CDR2 YYNGEE. The CDR3 spans 14 residues. After removal of 7 bases from V and 9 bases from J, the junction contained 8 bases not matched to a gene. The CDR3 loop reads CASSPTSGGETQYF. Written as DNA, the CDR3 is TGTGCCAGCTCTCCTACTAGCGGGGGGGAGACGCAGTATTTT. The full variable domain, its missing parts supplied by reference TRBV9 and TRBJ2-3, is DSGVTQTPKHLITATGQRVTLRCSPRSGDLSVYWYQQSLDQGLQFLIQYYNGEERAKGNILERFSAQQFPDLHSELNLSSLELGDSALYFCASSPTSGGETQYFGPGTRLTVL.

V is TRBV9 and J is TRBJ2-7; 10 bases fit TRBD1. V lost 0 bases to trimming and J lost 7 bases; unmatched junction nucleotides: 4. Germline assignment: CDR1 SGDLS and CDR2 YYNGEE. This CDR3 has 14 amino acids. The CDR3 DNA sequence: TGTGCCAGCAGCGTAGGACAGGGGGCTGAAGAGCAGTACTTC. Translated: CASSVGQGAEEQYF.

The gene calls are TRBV30 and TRBJ1-1; 11 positions agree with TRBD1. This CDR3 region has 14 residues. The germline V gene has CDR1 GTSNPN and CDR2 SVGIG (reference sequence). Trimming cost V 2 bases and J 4 bases; bases outside gene matches: 3. This CDR3 is CAWSTGTGGTEAFF. The CDR3 DNA reads as TGTGCCTGGAGTACCGGGACAGGGGGCACTGAAGCTTTCTTT.

The chain combines TRBV11-2 with TRBJ1-3; 10 nucleotides agree with TRBD1. CDR3 length: 17 residues. In germline, CDR1 is SGHAT, CDR2 FQNNGV. With 6 bases clipped from V and 4 bases from J, the junction kept 12 bases outside the gene matches. This CDR3 reads CASRNFRDRGRGNTIYF. The CDR3 bases are TGTGCCAGCAGAAACTTCCGGGACAGGGGTAGAGGAAACACCATATATTTT.